Listed below are T cell receptor beta chains from one sample, sequenced in a study of cytomegalovirus exposure and HLA in healthy donors. Profiling relied on immunoSEQ multiplex PCR, and the TCRdb table lists in-frame clones only, not all of them. Of approximately 180,000 clones in the sample, 75% to 85% are singletons; the top ten hold approximately 1.5%. The sequenced material came from PBMCs. The receptor set was obtained from a woman in her twenties or thirties in good health and CMV-seropositive. The CDR3 runs from the conserved cysteine through the conserved F or W. Fields, in order: V gene, clone size, CDR3 length, D gene, J gene, CDR3 protein, CDR3 DNA. A D gene is named only where the DNA matches it firmly. Clone size, where shown, is once, few, many, or a class for clones that have expanded.

V: TRBV9; size: -; length: 15; D: -; J: TRBJ2-3; CDR3: CASSVGSGPTDTQYF; DNA: TGTGCCAGCAGCGTAGGCAGCGGCCCCACAGATACGCAGTATTTT
V: TRBV25-1; size: -; length: 12; D: -; J: TRBJ2-7; CDR3: CASSGPRHEQYF; DNA: TGTGCCAGCAGTGGGCCGAGGCATGAGCAGTACTTC
V: TRBV5-4; size: -; length: 13; D: -; J: TRBJ2-3; CDR3: CASSLFSLDTQYF; DNA: TGTGCCAGCAGCTTGTTTTCTTTAGATACGCAGTATTTT
V: TRBV30; size: -; length: 20; D: TRBD2; J: TRBJ2-2; CDR3: CAWNSGGVKLTSGPTGELFF; DNA: TGTGCCTGGAATTCGGGGGGTGTTAAATTGACTAGCGGGCCCACCGGGGAGCTGTTTTTT
V: TRBV10-3; size: -; length: 14; D: -; J: TRBJ1-1; CDR3: CAISEGGGNTEAFF; DNA: TGTGCCATCAGTGAAGGCGGGGGGAACACTGAAGCTTTCTTT
V: TRBV4-3; size: -; length: 13; D: -; J: TRBJ2-3; CDR3: CASSQVRADTQYF; DNA: TGCGCCAGCAGCCAAGTCAGGGCAGATACGCAGTATTTT
V: TRBV4-1; size: -; length: 16; D: TRBD1; J: TRBJ1-1; CDR3: CASSPPGEGAHTEAFF; DNA: TGCGCCAGCAGCCCACCGGGCGAGGGGGCGCACACTGAAGCTTTCTTT
V: TRBV11-2; size: once; length: 11; D: -; J: TRBJ2-7; CDR3: CASSPAYEQYF; DNA: TGTGCCAGCAGCCCGGCCTACGAGCAGTACTTC
V: TRBV28; size: -; length: 14; D: -; J: TRBJ1-1; CDR3: CASSLAGYGTEAFF; DNA: TGTGCCAGCAGTTTGGCAGGGTACGGCACTGAAGCTTTCTTT
V: TRBV13; size: -; length: 16; D: TRBD2; J: TRBJ2-1; CDR3: CASSFQTGGTYNEQFF; DNA: TGTGCCAGCAGCTTCCAAACGGGAGGAACCTACAATGAGCAGTTCTTC
V: TRBV6-4; size: -; length: 15; D: TRBD2; J: TRBJ2-1; CDR3: CASSALAGGNREQFF; DNA: TGTGCCAGCAGTGCCTTAGCCGGGGGGAACCGTGAGCAGTTCTTC
V: TRBV7-2; size: -; length: 15; D: -; J: TRBJ2-2; CDR3: CASSLVQGWSGELFF; DNA: TGTGCCAGCAGCTTAGTGCAGGGTTGGTCCGGGGAGCTGTTTTTT
V: TRBV28; size: medium-sized; length: 14; D: TRBD1; J: TRBJ2-7; CDR3: CASSFHRGPYEQYF; DNA: TGTGCCAGCAGTTTCCACAGGGGTCCCTACGAGCAGTACTTC
V: TRBV28; size: -; length: 15; D: -; J: TRBJ2-1; CDR3: CASTGTSGNYNEQFF; DNA: TGTGCCAGCACCGGGACTTCGGGGAACTACAATGAGCAGTTCTTC
V: TRBV14; size: -; length: 16; D: TRBD2; J: TRBJ2-2; CDR3: CASSQDGGSRSGELFF; DNA: TGTGCCAGCAGCCAAGATGGCGGGAGTCGGTCCGGGGAGCTGTTTTTT
V: TRBV28; size: -; length: 12; D: -; J: TRBJ1-1; CDR3: CASSGYSGEAFF; DNA: TGCGCCAGCAGTGGCTATTCGGGTGAAGCTTTCTTT
V: TRBV6-5; size: -; length: 11; D: -; J: TRBJ2-3; CDR3: CASSHTDTQYF; DNA: TGTGCCAGCAGTCACACAGATACGCAGTATTTT
V: TRBV4-1; size: -; length: 19; D: TRBD2; J: TRBJ2-2; CDR3: CASSLRGTSRKSNTGELFF; DNA: TGCGCCAGCAGCCTAAGAGGGACTAGCCGCAAATCGAACACCGGGGAGCTGTTTTTT
V: TRBV5-6; size: -; length: 13; D: -; J: TRBJ2-5; CDR3: CASSPGQIETQYF; DNA: TGTGCCAGCAGCCCTGGACAGATAGAGACCCAGTACTTC
V: TRBV7-3; size: -; length: 16; D: -; J: TRBJ2-2; CDR3: CASSLRSGVDTGELFF; DNA: TGTGCCAGCAGCTTAAGGTCCGGGGTGGACACCGGGGAGCTGTTTTTT
V: TRBV27; size: -; length: 12; D: -; J: TRBJ2-7; CDR3: CASSLRGSEQYF; DNA: TGTGCCAGCAGTTTGAGAGGGTCCGAGCAGTACTTC
V: TRBV6-1; size: -; length: 13; D: TRBD1; J: TRBJ1-4; CDR3: CASSETGDEKLFF; DNA: TGTGCCAGCAGTGAAACAGGGGATGAAAAACTGTTTTTT
V: TRBV19; size: few; length: 14; D: TRBD1; J: TRBJ1-4; CDR3: CASSMDRGRKKLFF; DNA: TGTGCCAGTAGTATGGACAGGGGAAGAAAAAAACTGTTTTTT
V: TRBV6-1; size: -; length: 13; D: -; J: TRBJ2-5; CDR3: CASGNSGQETQYF; DNA: TGTGCCAGCGGGAACTCGGGACAAGAGACCCAGTACTTC
V: TRBV4-2; size: -; length: 15; D: -; J: TRBJ2-3; CDR3: CASSQVGGSTDTQYF; DNA: TGTGCCAGCAGCCAAGTTGGGGGGAGCACAGATACGCAGTATTTT
V: TRBV6-4; size: -; length: 14; D: TRBD2; J: TRBJ2-2; CDR3: CASSDLAGSGELFF; DNA: TGTGCCAGCAGTGACCTAGCGGGTAGCGGGGAGCTGTTTTTT